Listed below are T cell receptor beta chains from one sample, sequenced in a study of post-analysis software for immune sequencing data. TCRdb re-called the PCR reads with MiXCR, one entry per CDR3 protein. The data contain some 260,000 distinct CDR3 sequences, approximately 34% of them singletons. Sequencing input: blood. Receptor source: a girl aged 5-17 years with multiple sclerosis. Each CDR3 is given with its conserved first and last residue. Fields, in order: clone size, V gene, D gene, J gene, CDR3 DNA, CDR3 protein. The D gene is left open where the match is weak. Clone size is not always given. Where it is, it says once, few, many or a class for expanded clones.

size: NA
V: TRBV28
D: NA
J: TRBJ2-5
DNA: TGTGCCAGCAGTTTCGCGGCAACGCAAGAGACCCAGTACTTC
CDR3: CASSFAATQETQYF

size: NA
V: TRBV20-1
D: TRBD2
J: TRBJ2-1
DNA: TGCAGTGCCCAGTCCGGGACTAGCCTCTACAATGAGCAGTTCTTC
CDR3: CSAQSGTSLYNEQFF

size: NA
V: TRBV7-2
D: TRBD1
J: TRBJ2-7
DNA: TGTGCCAGCAGCCCCCGGACAGGGCTGGGGTACGAGCAGTACTTC
CDR3: CASSPRTGLGYEQYF

size: NA
V: TRBV5-1
D: NA
J: TRBJ1-4
DNA: TGCGCCAGCAGCCCGTCTATTGCCCTTGCAACTAATGAAAAACTGTTTTTT
CDR3: CASSPSIALATNEKLFF

size: many
V: TRBV12-3/TRBV12-4
D: NA
J: TRBJ1-1
DNA: TGTGCCAGCAGTTTAGCCGGTAGGGCGGACACTGAAGCTTTCTTT
CDR3: CASSLAGRADTEAFF

size: many
V: TRBV10-3
D: NA
J: TRBJ2-3
DNA: TGTGCCATCAGTGTTGGCAGGGGAGCAGATACGCAGTATTTT
CDR3: CAISVGRGADTQYF

size: many
V: TRBV7-2
D: NA
J: TRBJ2-2
DNA: TGTGCCAGCAGCTTTCGCGCGACCGGGGAGCTGTTTTTT
CDR3: CASSFRATGELFF

size: NA
V: TRBV20-1
D: TRBD2
J: TRBJ2-6
DNA: TGCAGTGCTAGAGAGCATGGGGGGGCTGGGGCCAACGTCCTGACTTTC
CDR3: CSAREHGGAGANVLTF

size: many
V: TRBV9
D: TRBD2
J: TRBJ2-1
DNA: TGTGCCAGCAGCGTATCGGCTAGCGGGTACAATGAGCAGTTCTTC
CDR3: CASSVSASGYNEQFF

size: many
V: TRBV7-6
D: TRBD2
J: TRBJ2-1
DNA: TGTGCCAGCACTGTAGCGGGAGTCTCCTACAATGAGCAGTTCTTC
CDR3: CASTVAGVSYNEQFF

size: many
V: TRBV2
D: NA
J: TRBJ2-3
DNA: TGTGCCAGCAGTGTATACGAGACAGATACGCAGTATTTT
CDR3: CASSVYETDTQYF

size: many
V: TRBV10-3
D: TRBD1
J: TRBJ2-2
DNA: TGTGCCACCTGCGGACAGGTGAACACCGGGGAGCTGTTTTTT
CDR3: CATCGQVNTGELFF

size: NA
V: TRBV11-2
D: NA
J: TRBJ2-7
DNA: TGTGCCAGCAGCCCAGACCGGGCCGGGGGTTACAACGAGCAGTACTTC
CDR3: CASSPDRAGGYNEQYF

size: many
V: TRBV6-6
D: NA
J: TRBJ1-1
DNA: TGTGCCAGCAGTTTGGAGCGTAGCACTGAAGCTTTCTTT
CDR3: CASSLERSTEAFF

size: few
V: TRBV5-1
D: NA
J: TRBJ2-3
DNA: TGCGCCAGCAGCTTGGCAGGCCTGGGAGATACGCAGTATTTT
CDR3: CASSLAGLGDTQYF

size: many
V: TRBV9
D: NA
J: TRBJ1-1
DNA: TGTGCTTCGGGGGACCCGAACACTGAAGCTTTCTTT
CDR3: CASGDPNTEAFF

size: NA
V: TRBV5-1
D: TRBD1
J: TRBJ1-1
DNA: TGCGCCAGCAGCCCGGGACAGGGAGTAACTGAAGCTTTCTTT
CDR3: CASSPGQGVTEAFF

size: many
V: TRBV4-1
D: TRBD1
J: TRBJ1-2
DNA: TGCGCCAGCAGCCAAGAGACAGGGGAAGGCTACACCTTC
CDR3: CASSQETGEGYTF

size: once
V: TRBV10-3
D: NA
J: TRBJ1-1
DNA: TGTGCCATCAGTGCCGGGGTTATCGAGCCTGAAGCTTTCTTT
CDR3: CAISAGVIEPEAFF

size: NA
V: TRBV20-1
D: NA
J: TRBJ2-1
DNA: TGCAGTGCTAGGCTAGAGGACTGGAACAATGAGCAGTTCTTC
CDR3: CSARLEDWNNEQFF

size: NA
V: TRBV29-1
D: TRBD2
J: TRBJ2-1
DNA: TGCAGCGCGTCAACGAGAAGCGGGAGTACGGCCAATGAGCAGTTCTTC
CDR3: CSASTRSGSTANEQFF

size: NA
V: TRBV5-1
D: NA
J: TRBJ1-2
DNA: TGCGCCAGCAGCTTGGCCTCTACAGGCCCCAACTATGGCTACACCTTC
CDR3: CASSLASTGPNYGYTF

size: many
V: TRBV24-1
D: TRBD2
J: TRBJ2-1
DNA: TGTGCCACCAGTGATTTCTTTAGCGGGAGGGGCAATGAGCAGTTCTTC
CDR3: CATSDFFSGRGNEQFF

size: few
V: TRBV19
D: TRBD2
J: TRBJ2-3
DNA: TGTGCCAGTAGTATCCTGCCTAGCGGGGACACAGATACGCAGTATTTT
CDR3: CASSILPSGDTDTQYF

size: NA
V: TRBV7-3
D: NA
J: TRBJ1-6
DNA: TGTGCCAGCAGCTCTATTGGACCGGGCGCCTCCTATAATTCACCCCTCCACTTT
CDR3: CASSSIGPGASYNSPLHF

size: many
V: TRBV3-1
D: NA
J: TRBJ1-2
DNA: TGTGCCAGCAGCCAAGTCGGACAGCACTATGGCTACACCTTC
CDR3: CASSQVGQHYGYTF

size: many
V: TRBV12-3/TRBV12-4
D: NA
J: TRBJ1-6
DNA: TGTGCCAGCAGCACGGGACCTATGAGTTCACCCCTCCACTTT
CDR3: CASSTGPMSSPLHF

size: many
V: TRBV12-3/TRBV12-4
D: NA
J: TRBJ2-5
DNA: TGTGCCAGCAGTTTAATGCAGTCGGAGACCCAGTACTTC
CDR3: CASSLMQSETQYF

size: NA
V: TRBV12-3/TRBV12-4
D: NA
J: TRBJ2-7
DNA: TGTGCCAGCAGAGAGAGCATTGAGCAGTACTTC
CDR3: CASRESIEQYF

size: NA
V: TRBV19
D: NA
J: TRBJ1-1
DNA: TGTGCCAGTAGTATCGGACAGCAATCCATGAACACTGAAGCTTTCTTT
CDR3: CASSIGQQSMNTEAFF

size: NA
V: TRBV12-5
D: NA
J: TRBJ2-7
DNA: TGTGCTAGTGGTTATGGGGCGTATGAGCAGTACTTC
CDR3: CASGYGAYEQYF

size: few
V: TRBV28
D: TRBD2
J: TRBJ2-3
DNA: TGTGCCAGCAGTTTAAATAGCGGGGGCACCACTAGCACAGATACGCAGTATTTT
CDR3: CASSLNSGGTTSTDTQYF

size: many
V: TRBV6-1
D: TRBD2
J: TRBJ2-1
DNA: TGTGCCAGCAGTGAAGCTTCCGGAGCGGGAGGGCCCTTAAGGCAGTTCTTC
CDR3: CASSEASGAGGPLRQFF

size: many
V: TRBV12-3/TRBV12-4
D: NA
J: TRBJ1-5
DNA: TGTGCCAGCAGTTTTCGCAGAGAAAGCAATCAGCCCCAGCATTTT
CDR3: CASSFRRESNQPQHF

size: many
V: TRBV24-1
D: TRBD1
J: TRBJ2-3
DNA: TGTGCCACCAGATTACAGGGGGCAGATACGCAGTATTTT
CDR3: CATRLQGADTQYF

size: many
V: TRBV27
D: TRBD1
J: TRBJ1-5
DNA: TGTGCCAGCAGTCCCAACCCGGACAGGATCAATCAGCCCCAGCATTTT
CDR3: CASSPNPDRINQPQHF

size: NA
V: TRBV28
D: TRBD1
J: TRBJ2-1
DNA: TGTGCCAGCAGTAAACAGGGGGCATACAATGAGCAGTTCTTC
CDR3: CASSKQGAYNEQFF

size: NA
V: TRBV20-1
D: NA
J: TRBJ2-3
DNA: TGCAGTGGGACAGTTTCTAGCACAGATACGCAGTATTTT
CDR3: CSGTVSSTDTQYF

size: few
V: TRBV5-1
D: NA
J: TRBJ1-1
DNA: TGCGCCAGCAGCTTGGGGGGGGTCACTGAAGCTTTCTTT
CDR3: CASSLGGVTEAFF

size: many
V: TRBV28
D: NA
J: TRBJ1-4
DNA: TGTGCCAGCAGTTCCGGGGGGGTGGATGAAAAACTGTTTTTT
CDR3: CASSSGGVDEKLFF

size: NA
V: TRBV15
D: TRBD2
J: TRBJ2-1
DNA: TGTGCCACCAGCAGGACTAGCGGGGTCCTCGAGCAGTTCTTC
CDR3: CATSRTSGVLEQFF

size: NA
V: TRBV20-1
D: NA
J: TRBJ1-1
DNA: TGCAGTGCTAGCGATAATCAGGGGTGGGCCCCTGAAGCTTTCTTT
CDR3: CSASDNQGWAPEAFF

size: many
V: TRBV20-1
D: NA
J: TRBJ2-1
DNA: TGCAGTGCTTCTAATGCTAGGGGGACCTCCTACAATGAGCAGTTCTTC
CDR3: CSASNARGTSYNEQFF

size: many
V: TRBV7-3
D: NA
J: TRBJ2-5
DNA: TGTGCCAGCAGCTTAAGTCCCAGGGAGACCCAGTACTTC
CDR3: CASSLSPRETQYF

size: NA
V: TRBV20-1
D: NA
J: TRBJ2-1
DNA: TGCAGTGCTACCCAAGATTCTTTTATTGGTGAGCAGTTCTTC
CDR3: CSATQDSFIGEQFF

size: few
V: TRBV11-1
D: NA
J: TRBJ2-2
DNA: TGTGCCAGCAGCTTGAGGGCGTCGAACACCGGGGAGCTGTTTTTT
CDR3: CASSLRASNTGELFF

size: once
V: TRBV29-1
D: TRBD2
J: TRBJ2-3
DNA: TGCAGCGCTGGGGGGGACTTACGGTATTTT
CDR3: CSAGGDLRYF

size: few
V: TRBV7-9
D: TRBD1
J: TRBJ2-7
DNA: TGTGCCAGCAGAACAGGGGGCGGCAGGGGGCGCAACGAGCAGTACTTC
CDR3: CASRTGGGRGRNEQYF